This entry is about one TCR beta chain. Only in-frame clones appear in the TCRdb table, and some are missing; sequencing was by immunoSEQ multiplex PCR. In the table there are 70,000 or so clones, more than 85% of which are singletons. This specimen belongs to a study of T cell clones after liver transplantation. Germline V gene data show CDR1 as GTSNPN and CDR2 as SVGIG (reference sequence). The CDR3 loop spans 13 amino acids. Trimming stripped 5 bases from V and 4 bases from J, with 14 bases between. This TCR was sampled from a human patient who received a liver transplant. Some T cells may arise from the graft donor. This chain connects TRBV30 to TRBJ1-2, with D maybe TRBD1 (5 bases). The input for sequencing was CD4+ T cells from blood, taken about 27 months after liver transplant. DNA of the CDR3: TGTGCCTGGGGGGACCTCGGCCGCTATGGCTACACCTTC. This translates into CAWGDLGRYGYTF.